Listed below are T cell receptor beta chains from one sample, sequenced in a study of human T cells and chemical hapten exposure. A single record per CDR3 protein comes from TCRdb applying MiXCR to the RACE reads. The data show a few hundred thousand distinct CDR3 sequences, with roughly 8% seen just once and about 1.2% held by the top ten. The starting material was whole blood, obtained in connection with sensitization to the hapten diphenylcyclopropenone (DPC). Every receptor here comes from a man between 18 and 29 years old with alopecia areata. Some clones in this sample may be carry-over from other donors' samples. Both conserved end residues are part of each CDR3. The order of the fields is CDR3 DNA, CDR3 protein, D gene, J gene, V gene, clone size. The D gene is left open where the match is weak. Where a row states a size, it is once, few, many or the class of an expanded clone; other rows omit it.

CDR3 DNA: TGTGCCAGCAGCCTAGCGGGGGGTCCTCGTGAGCAGTTCTTC
CDR3 protein: CASSLAGGPREQFF
D gene: TRBD2
J gene: TRBJ2-1
V gene: TRBV14
clone size: few

CDR3 DNA: TGTGCCAGCAGTTACGCAGGGAATAGCAATCAGCCCCAGCATTTT
CDR3 protein: CASSYAGNSNQPQHF
D gene: -
J gene: TRBJ1-5
V gene: TRBV6-2/TRBV6-3
clone size: few

CDR3 DNA: TGTGCCAGCAGCCAAGATCTTGGCGGGGGACAAGAGACCCAGTACTTC
CDR3 protein: CASSQDLGGGQETQYF
D gene: TRBD2
J gene: TRBJ2-5
V gene: TRBV3-1
clone size: -

CDR3 DNA: TGTGCCAGCGGACAGATAAATTGGTATGGCTACACCTTC
CDR3 protein: CASGQINWYGYTF
D gene: -
J gene: TRBJ1-2
V gene: TRBV6-2/TRBV6-3
clone size: -

CDR3 DNA: TGCGCCAGCAGCTTTCAGACAGAGTTTGAAGCTTTCTTT
CDR3 protein: CASSFQTEFEAFF
D gene: -
J gene: TRBJ1-1
V gene: TRBV5-1
clone size: few

CDR3 DNA: TGTGCCAGCAGTGACTCTGTCAATGAGCAGTTCTTC
CDR3 protein: CASSDSVNEQFF
D gene: -
J gene: TRBJ2-1
V gene: TRBV6-4
clone size: many

CDR3 DNA: TGTGCCACCCCCGGGACAGGGCAGGGCTACACCTTC
CDR3 protein: CATPGTGQGYTF
D gene: TRBD1
J gene: TRBJ1-2
V gene: TRBV27
clone size: -

CDR3 DNA: TGCGCCAGCAGCCAAGTATGGACTAATGAAAAACTGTTTTTT
CDR3 protein: CASSQVWTNEKLFF
D gene: -
J gene: TRBJ1-4
V gene: TRBV4-1
clone size: -

CDR3 DNA: TGTGCCAGCACCCCAGGCTGGCAGGGTCAGCCCCAGCATTTT
CDR3 protein: CASTPGWQGQPQHF
D gene: -
J gene: TRBJ1-5
V gene: TRBV28
clone size: -

CDR3 DNA: TGCAGTGCCCCAGCCCGCATGAACACTGAAGCTTTCTTT
CDR3 protein: CSAPARMNTEAFF
D gene: -
J gene: TRBJ1-1
V gene: TRBV20-1
clone size: few